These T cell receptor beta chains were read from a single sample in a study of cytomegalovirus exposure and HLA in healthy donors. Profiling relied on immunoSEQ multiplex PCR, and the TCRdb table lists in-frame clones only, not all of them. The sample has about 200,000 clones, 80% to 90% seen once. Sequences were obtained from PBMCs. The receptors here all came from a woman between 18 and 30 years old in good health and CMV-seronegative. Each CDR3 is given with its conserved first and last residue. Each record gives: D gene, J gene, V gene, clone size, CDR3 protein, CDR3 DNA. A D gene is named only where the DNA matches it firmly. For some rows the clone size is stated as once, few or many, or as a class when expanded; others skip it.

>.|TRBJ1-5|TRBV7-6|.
CASSLGGAANQPQHF
TGTGCCAGCAGCTTAGGCGGGGCCGCTAATCAGCCCCAGCATTTT
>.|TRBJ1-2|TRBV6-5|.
CASSRGSEGYGYTF
TGTGCCAGCAGTCGGGGGTCGGAGGGCTATGGCTACACCTTC
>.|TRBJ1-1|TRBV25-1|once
CASSDPPSMATEAFF
TGTGCCAGCAGTGACCCCCCCTCCATGGCCACTGAAGCTTTCTTT
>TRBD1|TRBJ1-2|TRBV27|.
CASRRPGQGYGYTF
TGTGCCAGCAGACGTCCGGGACAGGGTTATGGCTACACCTTC
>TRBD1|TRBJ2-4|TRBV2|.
CASGTGENIQYF
TGTGCCAGCGGGACAGGGGAAAACATTCAGTACTTC
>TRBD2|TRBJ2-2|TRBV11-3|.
CASSLPSGRARAAGELFF
TGTGCCAGCAGCTTACCTAGCGGGAGGGCCCGGGCGGCCGGGGAGCTGTTTTTT
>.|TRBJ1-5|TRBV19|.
CASSPRGSNQPQHF
TGTGCCAGTAGTCCCCGGGGTAGCAATCAGCCCCAGCATTTT
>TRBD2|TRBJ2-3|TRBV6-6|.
CASSSPPSGAGDTQYF
TGTGCCAGCAGTTCCCCACCTAGCGGGGCGGGGGATACGCAGTATTTT
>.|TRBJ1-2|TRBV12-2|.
CASRLALQGSGYTF
TGTGCAAGTCGCTTAGCTTTACAGGGTTCGGGCTACACCTTC
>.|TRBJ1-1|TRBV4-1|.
CASSQDWPPMNTEAFF
TGCGCCAGCAGCCAAGATTGGCCACCGATGAACACTGAAGCTTTCTTT
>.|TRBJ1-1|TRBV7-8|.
CASSLTVGGTVNTEAFF
TGTGCCAGCAGCCTTACGGTGGGAGGGACGGTGAACACTGAAGCTTTCTTT
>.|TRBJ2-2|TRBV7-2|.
CASSLALGGGELFF
TGTGCCAGCAGCTTAGCTTTGGGAGGCGGGGAGCTGTTTTTT
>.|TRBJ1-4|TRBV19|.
CASSIGARGATNEKLFF
TGTGCCAGTAGTATTGGGGCCAGGGGCGCAACTAATGAAAAACTGTTTTTT
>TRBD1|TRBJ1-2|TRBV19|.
CASSTTGAYGYTF
TGTGCCAGTAGCACTACAGGGGCCTATGGCTACACCTTC
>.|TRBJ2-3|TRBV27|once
CASSSPHSGTDTQYF
TGTGCCAGCAGTTCCCCCCATAGCGGCACAGATACGCAGTATTTT
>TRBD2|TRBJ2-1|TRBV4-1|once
CASSQESTSSLRTSANNEQFF
TGCGCCAGCAGCCAAGAAAGTACCAGCAGTCTTAGGACTAGCGCGAACAATGAGCAGTTCTTC
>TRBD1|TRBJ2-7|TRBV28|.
CASSLKGADYEQYF
TGTGCCAGCAGTCTAAAGGGGGCCGACTACGAGCAGTACTTC
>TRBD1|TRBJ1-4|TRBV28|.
CASSFPSDRENEKLFF
TGTGCCAGCAGTTTCCCCTCGGACAGGGAGAATGAAAAACTGTTTTTT
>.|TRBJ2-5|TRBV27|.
CASRSDYRAETQYF
TGTGCCAGCAGATCTGATTACAGGGCTGAGACCCAGTACTTC
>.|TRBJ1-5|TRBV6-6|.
CASSGTNQPQHF
TGTGCCAGCAGTGGGACTAATCAGCCCCAGCATTTT
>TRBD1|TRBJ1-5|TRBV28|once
CASSFPQGFPSNQPQHF
TGTGCCAGCAGTTTCCCACAGGGGTTTCCTAGCAATCAGCCCCAGCATTTT
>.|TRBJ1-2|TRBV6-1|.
CASINKGFNGYTF
TGTGCCAGCATTAACAAGGGGTTCAATGGCTACACCTTC
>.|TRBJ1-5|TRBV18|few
CASSPTPNQPQHF
TGTGCCAGCTCACCGACACCAAATCAGCCCCAGCATTTT
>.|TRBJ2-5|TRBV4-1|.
CASSQEKGEETQYF
TGCGCCAGCAGCCAAGAAAAGGGGGAAGAGACCCAGTACTTC
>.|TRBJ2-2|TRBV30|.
CAWSVDTGTGELFF
TGTGCCTGGAGTGTAGACACTGGCACCGGGGAGCTGTTTTTT
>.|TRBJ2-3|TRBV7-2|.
CASSLDAGTDTQYF
TGTGCCAGCAGCTTAGATGCGGGGACAGATACGCAGTATTTT
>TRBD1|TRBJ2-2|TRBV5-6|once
CASSYRTGFNTGELFF
TGTGCCAGCAGCTACCGGACAGGGTTTAACACCGGGGAGCTGTTTTTT
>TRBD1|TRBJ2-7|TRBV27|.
CASSPTGAYEQYF
TGTGCCAGCAGTCCCACAGGGGCCTACGAGCAGTACTTC
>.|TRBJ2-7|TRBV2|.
CASSSRGGSSSYEQYF
TGTGCCAGCAGTTCCCGTGGCGGGTCTAGCTCCTACGAGCAGTACTTC
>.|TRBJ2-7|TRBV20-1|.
CSAGTGTEQYF
TGCAGTGCTGGAACAGGGACCGAGCAGTACTTC
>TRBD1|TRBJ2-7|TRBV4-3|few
CASSQGLGTGASEQYF
TGCGCCAGCAGCCAGGGACTCGGGACAGGGGCTTCCGAGCAGTACTTC
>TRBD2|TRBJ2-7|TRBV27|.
CASSALLAGPDEQYF
TGTGCCAGCAGTGCGTTACTAGCGGGACCTGACGAGCAGTACTTC
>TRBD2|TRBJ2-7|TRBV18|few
CASSGTSTSIYEQYF
TGTGCCAGCTCCGGGACTAGCACTTCTATCTACGAGCAGTACTTC
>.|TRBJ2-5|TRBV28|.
CASSMPGVAETQYF
TGTGCCAGCAGCATGCCGGGGGTTGCGGAGACCCAGTACTTC
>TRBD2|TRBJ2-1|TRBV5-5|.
CASSLGGRGEQFF
TGTGCCAGCAGCTTGGGGGGGAGGGGTGAGCAGTTCTTC
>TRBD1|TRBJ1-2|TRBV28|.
CASSYFLGTGATDGYTF
TGTGCCAGCAGTTACTTCCTCGGGACAGGGGCGACGGATGGCTACACCTTC
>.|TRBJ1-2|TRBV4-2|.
CASSQDSREYGYTF
TGTGCCAGCAGCCAAGATTCGAGGGAGTATGGCTACACCTTC
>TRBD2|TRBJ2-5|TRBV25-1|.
CASSVGGGAGETQYF
TGTGCCAGCAGTGTCGGGGGGGGAGCCGGCGAGACCCAGTACTTC
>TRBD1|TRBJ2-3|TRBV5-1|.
CASSRGQGHTDTQYF
TGCGCCAGCAGCCGGGGACAGGGCCACACAGATACGCAGTATTTT
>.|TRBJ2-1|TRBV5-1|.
CASSLVAGSSYNEQFF
TGCGCCAGCAGCTTGGTTGCGGGTAGCTCCTACAATGAGCAGTTCTTC
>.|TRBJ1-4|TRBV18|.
CASSPKQGTTNEKLFF
TGTGCCAGCTCACCGAAACAGGGTACAACTAATGAAAAACTGTTTTTT
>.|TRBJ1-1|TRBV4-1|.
CASSAARNTEAFF
TGCGCCAGCAGCGCTGCGAGAAACACTGAAGCTTTCTTT
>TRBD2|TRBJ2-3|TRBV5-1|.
CASSLATSGPTDTQYF
TGCGCCAGCAGCTTGGCGACTAGCGGGCCCACAGATACGCAGTATTTT
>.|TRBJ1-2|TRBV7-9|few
CASSPGPFSIYGYTF
TGTGCCAGCAGTCCAGGGCCCTTCTCTATCTATGGCTACACCTTC
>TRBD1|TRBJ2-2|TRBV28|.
CASRTGGRTGELFF
TGTGCCAGCAGGACAGGGGGAAGGACCGGGGAGCTGTTTTTT
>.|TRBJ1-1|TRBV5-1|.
CASSPPQGGTEAFF
TGCGCCAGCAGCCCCCCACAGGGTGGGACTGAAGCTTTCTTT
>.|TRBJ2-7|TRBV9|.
CASSDPGQGPLPYEQYF
TGTGCCAGCAGCGACCCAGGCCAGGGCCCACTTCCCTACGAGCAGTACTTC
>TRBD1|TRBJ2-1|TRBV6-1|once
CASARQGTYNEQFF
TGTGCCAGTGCTCGACAGGGTACCTACAATGAGCAGTTCTTC
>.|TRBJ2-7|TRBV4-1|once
CASSQVPAGTSYEQYF
TGCGCCAGCAGCCAAGTCCCCGCGGGAACCTCCTACGAGCAGTACTTC